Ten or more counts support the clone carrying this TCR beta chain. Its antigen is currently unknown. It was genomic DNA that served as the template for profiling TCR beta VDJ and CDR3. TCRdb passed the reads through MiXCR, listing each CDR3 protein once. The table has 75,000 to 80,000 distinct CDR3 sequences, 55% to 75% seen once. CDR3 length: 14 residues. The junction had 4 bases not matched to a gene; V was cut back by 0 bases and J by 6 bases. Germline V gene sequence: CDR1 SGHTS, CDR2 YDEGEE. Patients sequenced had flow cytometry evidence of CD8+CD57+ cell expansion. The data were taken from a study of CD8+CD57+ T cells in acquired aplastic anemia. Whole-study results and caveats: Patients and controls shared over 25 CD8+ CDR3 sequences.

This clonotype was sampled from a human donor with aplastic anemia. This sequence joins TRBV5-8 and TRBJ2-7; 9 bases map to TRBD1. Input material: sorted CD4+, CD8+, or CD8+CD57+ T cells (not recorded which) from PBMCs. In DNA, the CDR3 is TGTGCCAGCAGCTTGGATGGGACAGGGCGCGAGCAGTACTTC. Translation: CASSLDGTGREQYF.